This T cell receptor beta chain emerged from a study of CD8 T cells in ankylosing spondylitis. Study outcomes and limitations: It appeared that ankylosing spondylitis blood was characterized by a TCR beta motif of seven or eight highly homologous variants. Clones linked to disease, bearing a CD8+ phenotype, were relatively rare in peripheral blood.

This clonotype has at least ten counts. The target antigen is unknown. Germline lookup yields CDR1 SGHAT and CDR2 FQNNGV. With 5 bases removed from V and 1 base from J, the gap between germline ends came to 12 bases. The CDR3 has 14 residues. TCRdb called the 5' RACE reads again in MiXCR, with one record for every CDR3 protein. The top ten clones hold roughly 3.2% of a sample with more than 400,000 distinct CDR3 sequences, under 5.5% of them seen once. The sequence came from a male donor with ankylosing spondylitis. The rearrangement joins TRBV11-2 to TRBJ2-7; maybe TRBD2 (5 bases). The source material was blood, either unsorted or a sorted T cell fraction (not recorded which). CDR3 in DNA: TGTGCCAGCAGCACCTTGAGGGTTTCCTACGAGCAGTACTTC. This gives the protein CASSTLRVSYEQYF.